The 28 T cell receptor beta chains below were found in one sample sequenced in a study of T cells in Graves' hyperthyroidism and ophthalmopathy. TCR beta CDR3 sequences were amplified from RNA transcripts. During a first-round RT-PCR of the TCR CDR3, the HTBI primer set was used. TCRdb recomputed calls from the multiplex PCR reads with MiXCR, one row per CDR3 protein. The sample shows hundreds of thousands of distinct CDR3 sequences, more than 12% of them seen only once. The sequenced material came from blood. Receptors originate from a woman aged 45-59 years with Graves' ophthalmopathy.

The V gene is TRBV19, the J gene TRBJ1-5, with D maybe TRBD1 (5 bases). The germline CDR1 and CDR2 sequences are LNHDA and SQIVND (reference sequence). The CDR3 contains 16 residues. The germline V and J ends were trimmed by 3 bases and 2 bases, with 14 bases remaining between them. CDR3 amino acids: CASSIRRGRGNQPQHF. CDR3 DNA sequence: TGTGCCAGTAGTATTAGGAGGGGTCGTGGCAATCAGCCCCAGCATTTT.

In its sample, this clonotype was seen a few times. V usage is TRBV5-4 and J usage is TRBJ1-4, with D maybe TRBD1 (6 bases). Looked up from germline, CDR1 is SGHNT and CDR2 is YYREEE (reference sequence). The CDR3 spans 14 residues. V was cut by 1 base and J by 5 bases, with 9 bases left in between. CDR3 sequence: CASSLKGGNEKLFF. DNA of the CDR3: TGTGCCAGCAGCTTGAAAGGGGGGAATGAAAAACTGTTTTTT. The variable domain in full, with the rest retrieved from reference TRBV5-4 and TRBJ1-4, is ETGVTQSPTHLIKTRGQQVTLRCSSQSGHNTVSWYQQALGQGPQFIFQYYREEENGRGNFPPRFSGLQFPNYSSELNVNALELDDSALYLCASSLKGGNEKLFFGSGTQLSVL.

This clonotype was seen repeatedly, ten times or more. This rearrangement joins TRBV7-9 to TRBJ1-1; D is undetermined. The CDR3 sequence is 12 residues long. Trimming pared 5 bases from V and 7 bases from J, leaving 11 bases between. Germline CDR1 reads SEHNR; CDR2 reads FQNEAQ (reference sequence). For the CDR3, the DNA is TGTGCCAGCAGCAAGACGGATGTTGAAGCTTTCTTT. It is translated as CASSKTDVEAFF. The full variable domain, rest sourced from reference TRBV7-9 and TRBJ1-1, is DTGVSQNPRHKITKRGQNVTFRCDPISEHNRLYWYRQTLGQGPEFLTYFQNEAQLEKSRLLSDRFSAERPKGSFSTLEIQRTEQGDSAMYLCASSKTDVEAFFGQGTRLTVV.

This clonotype turned up a few times. This sequence joins TRBV19 and TRBJ1-2; perhaps TRBD1 as D (5 bases). CDR3 length equals 13 residues. The germline CDR1 and CDR2 sequences are LNHDA and SQIVND (reference sequence). V was shortened by 7 bases and J by 7 bases, with 16 bases between the two germline ends. The CDR3 DNA is TGTGCCAGTAACAAGGACAATCGAGCTGGCTACACCTTC. This translates into CASNKDNRAGYTF.

This clonotype was detected ten times or more. V and J are TRBV27 and TRBJ2-2, with D unclear. This CDR3 has 12 residues. The germline gives CDR1 MNHEY, CDR2 SMNVEV (reference sequence). V lost 1 base to trimming and J lost 7 bases, with 4 bases between them. The CDR3 is CASSLLDGELFF. CDR3 in DNA: TGTGCCAGCAGTTTATTAGACGGGGAGCTGTTTTTT.

The V and J genes are TRBV19 and TRBJ2-1, with 13 bases fitting TRBD2. This CDR3 comprises 18 residues. Per germline, CDR1 LNHDA and CDR2 SQIVND (reference sequence). J gave up 10 bases and V 3 bases, and 15 bases lay outside the gene matches. CDR3 amino acids: CASSMRGLPGLAGNEQFF. Here the CDR3 DNA reads TGTGCCAGTAGTATGCGGGGCTTACCGGGACTAGCGGGAAACGAGCAGTTCTTC.

J is TRBJ1-2 and V is TRBV24-1; D is unclear. V was pared by 3 bases and J by 4 bases, with 17 bases between. The CDR3 is 16 amino acids. Germline CDR1 reads KGHDR; CDR2 reads SFDVKD. The CDR3 region is CATSDKRQSPPYGYTF. CDR3 bases: TGTGCCACCAGTGATAAACGGCAATCCCCACCCTATGGCTACACCTTC.

This clonotype was observed at least ten times. V is TRBV30 and J is TRBJ2-7; D unclear. The CDR3 has 13 residues. Trimming stripped 0 bases from V and 5 bases from J, with 11 bases between. Germline lookup yields CDR1 GTSNPN and CDR2 SVGIG (reference sequence). CDR3 amino acids: CAWSVRRTHEQYF. CDR3 nucleotides: TGTGCCTGGAGTGTACGCAGGACCCACGAGCAGTACTTC.

Worth noting for this clonotype: A much larger clone differs by one base, so this may be a read error. The V and J genes are TRBV18 and TRBJ2-4; D unclear. The CDR3 length is 15 residues. Germline CDR1 and CDR2: KGHSH and LQKENI. For the CDR3, the DNA is TGTGCCAGCTCACAGGACGGTTTAGCCAAAAACATTCAGCACTTC. It specifies CASSQDGLAKNIQHF.

The chain combines TRBV27 with TRBJ2-3, with 10 positions matching TRBD2. The ends lost 4 bases at V and 0 bases at J; junction bases unmatched: 4. CDR1 and CDR2 (germline): MNHEY, SMNVEV (reference sequence). The CDR3 has 16 amino acids. CDR3 coding DNA: TGTGCCAGCAGTTCTAAGCGGGAGGGAAGCACAGATACGCAGTATTTT. As protein: CASSSKREGSTDTQYF.

The sample holds a few counts of this clonotype. The genes are TRBV7-9 and TRBJ2-3; tentative D call: TRBD1 (5 bases). The CDR3 has 13 residues. Germline assignment: CDR1 SEHNR and CDR2 FQNEAQ (reference sequence). Trimming shortened V by 7 bases and J by 4 bases, and 12 bases separated the two germline ends. This CDR3 reads CASTPTGADTQYF. CDR3 coding DNA: TGTGCCAGCACCCCAACAGGTGCAGATACGCAGTATTTT.

The chain recombines TRBV19 with TRBJ1-5; 7 bases align to TRBD1. Germline V gene sequence: CDR1 LNHDA, CDR2 SQIVND (reference sequence). The CDR3 loop spans 16 amino acids. The V gene end was trimmed by 8 bases and the J gene end by 1 base; junction bases not matched to a gene: 11. The CDR3 loop is CASGPPRDRSNQPQHF. The CDR3 coding sequence is TGTGCCAGTGGCCCTCCAAGGGACAGAAGCAATCAGCCCCAGCATTTT.

This clonotype has a handful of counts. V is TRBV29-1 and J is TRBJ2-3; 10 nucleotides align to TRBD2. V shed 4 bases, J shed 2 bases, and the junction held 6 bases outside the gene matches. In germline, CDR1 is SQVTM, CDR2 ANQGSEA. This CDR3 comprises 15 residues. The CDR3 DNA is TGCAGCGTTGTCCGAGCGGGAGGGCACACAGATACGCAGTATTTT. Protein sequence: CSVVRAGGHTDTQYF.

Notes on this clonotype: A much bigger clone sits one base away, suggesting this may be a read error. The chain joins TRBV6-5 to TRBJ2-2, with D possibly being TRBD2 (5 bases). CDR1 is MNHEY and CDR2 is SVGAGI in the germline V gene. The CDR3 sequence is 14 residues long. The CDR3 sequence: CASSVLVHTGELSF. DNA of the CDR3: TGTGCCAGCAGTGTACTAGTTCACACCGGGGAGCTGTCTTTT.

This clonotype was picked up many times. V and J are TRBV5-1 and TRBJ1-4, with 9 positions matching TRBD1. Germline values: CDR1 SGHRS, CDR2 YFSETQ. J gave up 5 bases and V 2 bases, and 7 bases lay outside the gene matches. This CDR3 spans 16 amino acids. As DNA, the CDR3 is TGCGCCAGCAGCTTTTCCGGGACAGGGCGCAATGAAAAACTGTTTTTT. This encodes CASSFSGTGRNEKLFF.

The V call is TRBV5-4, the J call TRBJ1-1; D is unclear. The CDR3 has 14 amino acids. The V and J ends lost 2 bases and 6 bases respectively, with 14 bases between them. Germline-derived CDR1 and CDR2 are SGHNT and YYREEE (reference sequence). The CDR3 bases are TGTGCCAGCAGCTTCAAGGATAATGACCCTGAAGCTTTCTTT. This codes for CASSFKDNDPEAFF. Looking up the rest from reference TRBV5-4 and TRBJ1-1 gives the full variable domain: ETGVTQSPTHLIKTRGQQVTLRCSSQSGHNTVSWYQQALGQGPQFIFQYYREEENGRGNFPPRFSGLQFPNYSSELNVNALELDDSALYLCASSFKDNDPEAFFGQGTRLTVV.

This clonotype was observed at least ten times. The chain recombines TRBV15 with TRBJ1-6; 11 nucleotides agree with TRBD1. This CDR3 comprises 15 residues. Per the germline V gene, CDR1 is LNHNV and CDR2 is YYDKDF (reference sequence). Losses at the gene ends were 8 bases for V and 6 bases for J; bases not matched to a gene: 6. Written as DNA, the CDR3 is TGTGCCACCGCAAAAGGACAGGGGGCTAATTCACCCCTCCACTTT. Translating it yields CATAKGQGANSPLHF.

This chain joins TRBV29-1 and TRBJ2-1; D uncertain. The CDR3 loop spans 20 amino acids. Trimming took off 7 bases at V and 0 bases at J, with 31 bases between the two ends. Germline CDR1 is SQVTM and CDR2 is ANQGSEA. The CDR3 DNA reads as TGCAGCGCCGCAAATTTCTCGGGCCTTCTTGGGCGGAGCTCCTACAATGAGCAGTTCTTC. Protein product: CSAANFSGLLGRSSYNEQFF.

At least ten counts were recorded for this clonotype. The chain employs TRBV18 and TRBJ2-7, with 10 bases identical to TRBD2. V dropped 1 base and J dropped 1; count of bases not matched to a gene: 7. The germline V gene encodes CDR1 KGHSH and CDR2 LQKENI. CDR3 length equals 17 residues. The CDR3 sequence: CASSPLGSGRVSYEQYF. The CDR3 DNA follows: TGTGCCAGCTCACCACTCGGGAGCGGGAGGGTTTCCTACGAGCAGTACTTC.

The chain combines TRBV5-8 with TRBJ1-1; D may be TRBD1 (6 bases). CDR3 length equals 17 residues. The V gene's germline CDR1 is SGHTS and CDR2 YDEGEE. Trimming left V 0 bases short and J 4 bases short, with 19 bases between. The CDR3 reads CASSLAGQLSLGTEAFF. The CDR3 coding sequence is TGTGCCAGCAGCTTGGCCGGACAGTTAAGTCTGGGCACTGAAGCTTTCTTT.

This clonotype was counted a few times. This chain connects TRBV4-1 to TRBJ2-6, with no clear D. Germline values: CDR1 MGHRA, CDR2 YSYEKL. Trimming pared 6 bases from V and 0 bases from J, leaving 12 bases between. CDR3 length: 16 residues. The CDR3: CASSPRSDSGANVLTF. CDR3 sequence (DNA): TGCGCCAGCAGTCCTAGGAGCGACTCTGGGGCCAACGTCCTGACTTTC.

V and J are TRBV28 and TRBJ2-5, with 10 positions matching TRBD2. Germline CDR1 reads MDHEN; CDR2 reads SYDVKM. J gave up 2 bases and V 5 bases, and 5 bases lay outside the gene matches. CDR3 length: 15 residues. The CDR3 spells CASSVRTSGQETQYF. The DNA of the CDR3 is TGTGCCAGCAGTGTTCGGACTAGCGGACAAGAGACCCAGTACTTC.

The table lists this clonotype with many counts. The chain is built from TRBV6-2 or TRBV6-3 and TRBJ2-7; the D call may be TRBD1 or TRBD2 (5 bases each). CDR1 and CDR2 (germline): MNHEY, SVGEGT. The CDR3 sequence is 12 residues long. The V end lost 7 bases, the J end lost 2 bases, and 9 bases lay between the germline ends. In nucleotides, the CDR3 is TGTGCCAGCACCCGGGGACCCTACGAGCAGTACTTC. This encodes CASTRGPYEQYF.

In its sample, this clonotype was seen many times. J is TRBJ2-1 and V is TRBV27, with D possibly matching TRBD2 (5 bases). The CDR3 loop spans 12 amino acids. V lost 7 bases and J lost 13, with 17 bases in between. Germline assignment: CDR1 MNHEY and CDR2 SMNVEV (reference sequence). The CDR3 loop is CASTEPGNKQFF. The CDR3 DNA follows: TGTGCCAGCACTGAGCCGGGGAACAAACAGTTCTTC.

This chain links TRBV6-5 with TRBJ2-1; D call uncertain. The germline gives CDR1 MNHEY, CDR2 SVGAGI. This CDR3 comprises 11 residues. With 1 base removed from V and 10 bases from J, the gap between germline ends came to 5 bases. CDR3 DNA: TGTGCCAGCAGTTACTACCGCGAGCAGTTCTTC. Its translation: CASSYYREQFF.

For this clonotype: A much bigger clone sits one base away, suggesting this may be a read error. The CDR3 sequence is CTSSWGQRNTEAFF. The CDR3 region has the DNA TGTACCAGCAGCTGGGGACAGCGGAACACTGAAGCTTTCTTT. The chain employs TRBV7-9 and TRBJ1-1, with 7 bases matching TRBD1. This CDR3 comprises 14 residues. In germline, CDR1 is SEHNR, CDR2 FQNEAQ (reference sequence).

The sample holds many counts of this clonotype. V usage is TRBV7-9 and J usage is TRBJ2-2; no reliable D call. Germline-derived CDR1 and CDR2 are SEHNR and FQNEAQ (reference sequence). V shed 6 bases and J shed 7 bases, with 6 bases lying between them. The length of the CDR3 is 11 residues. CDR3 sequence reads: CASRPYGELFF. In DNA, the CDR3 is TGTGCCAGCAGGCCATACGGGGAGCTGTTTTTT.

This clonotype came up a few times. The chain joins TRBV6-1 to TRBJ2-2; tentative D call: TRBD1 (5 bases). The CDR3 contains 13 residues. Trimming cost V 5 bases and J 6 bases, with 10 bases left between them. Germline V gives CDR1 MNHNS, CDR2 SASEGT. CDR3 bases: TGTGCCAGCAGTCAACAGGTCTCCGGGGAGCTGTTTTTT. This gives the protein CASSQQVSGELFF.